These 9 T cell receptor beta chains originate from one sample sequenced in a study of human T cells and chemical hapten exposure. The sample's time point: patch test 1, 2 weeks after DPC sensitization. The treatment here: therapeutic diphenylcyclopropenone sensitization with weekly scalp DPC. A single record per CDR3 protein comes from TCRdb applying MiXCR to the RACE reads. The table records 85,000 to 100,000 distinct CDR3 sequences, about an eighth of them present only once. The source was whole blood, collected in connection with sensitization to the hapten diphenylcyclopropenone (DPC). The receptors were gathered from a woman aged 40-49 years with alopecia areata. Some clones in this sample may be carry-over from other donors' samples.

The chain links TRBV29-1 to TRBJ2-1; no clear D gene. V lost 4 bases to trimming and J lost 4 bases, with 8 bases between them. CDR1 is SQVTM, CDR2 ANQGSEA, per germline. The length of the CDR3 is 12 residues. The CDR3 protein is CSVGAEYNEQFF. CDR3 sequence (DNA): TGCAGCGTTGGGGCAGAGTACAATGAGCAGTTCTTC.

This clonotype has just a few counts. This sequence joins TRBV5-1 and TRBJ1-1; 7 nucleotides line up with TRBD1. The length of the CDR3 is 14 residues. Per the germline V gene, CDR1 is SGHRS and CDR2 is YFSETQ. The J segment lost 3 bases and the V segment lost 0 bases, leaving 2 bases of the junction unmatched. The CDR3, as DNA: TGCGCCAGCAGCTTGGAAGGGGGCTACACTGAAGCTTTCTTT. Protein product: CASSLEGGYTEAFF.

This clonotype was recorded many times. The genes are TRBV12-3 or TRBV12-4 and TRBJ1-6, with D uncertain. The CDR3 has 12 amino acids. V shed 5 bases and J shed 7 bases, with 6 bases lying between them. CDR3 loop: CASSLANSPLHF. As DNA, the CDR3 is TGTGCCAGCAGTCTTGCGAATTCACCCCTCCACTTT.

On this clonotype itself: One end of the junction varies from germline; a read error may be responsible. The V call is TRBV12-3 or TRBV12-4, the J call TRBJ2-3; a weak D match, TRBD1 (5 bases). The CDR3 runs 16 residues. The CDR3 DNA is TGTACCAGCAGTCCGGCAGGGCCCCCCGGCGTAGATACGCAGTATTTT. Translated: CTSSPAGPPGVDTQYF.

The chain combines TRBV4-2 with TRBJ2-5; perhaps TRBD2 as D (5 bases). Trimming stripped 4 bases from V and 2 bases from J, with 14 bases between. The CDR3 has 15 residues. In germline, CDR1 is LGHNA, CDR2 YNFKEQ. The CDR3 protein is CASSRTTTAQETQYF. The CDR3 DNA follows: TGTGCCAGCAGCCGAACGACTACAGCACAAGAGACCCAGTACTTC.

J is TRBJ2-2 and V is TRBV28; 11 nucleotides agree with TRBD2. CDR1 and CDR2 (germline): MDHEN, SYDVKM. The CDR3 is 17 amino acids. After removal of 2 bases from V and 3 bases from J, the junction contained 5 bases not matched to a gene. This CDR3 reads CASSLPELAGDTGELFF. DNA of the CDR3: TGTGCCAGCAGTTTACCAGAACTAGCGGGGGACACCGGGGAGCTGTTTTTT.

V gene TRBV2 combines with J gene TRBJ1-4; no firm D call. Between the trimmed V and J ends, which lost 4 bases and 3 bases, there was a span of 12 bases. Germline CDR1 SNHLY, CDR2 FYNNEI. This CDR3 contains 15 residues. DNA of the CDR3: TGTGCCAGCAGTGGAAGGCAAGGTTCTAATGAAAAACTGTTTTTT. It encodes CASSGRQGSNEKLFF.

This clonotype was seen a handful of times. This chain connects TRBV6-6 to TRBJ2-7; perhaps D is TRBD1 or TRBD2 (5 bases each). The V gene lost 6 bases and the J gene lost 2 bases, with 14 bases spanning the gap. In germline, CDR1 is MNHNY, CDR2 SVGAGI (reference sequence). There are 14 residues in the CDR3. The CDR3 DNA follows: TGTGCCAGCAGGCTCGGGGACGGCCCCTACGAGCAGTACTTC. It codes for CASRLGDGPYEQYF.

This clonotype was observed many times. The J gene is TRBJ2-6, the V gene TRBV7-9, with 8 bases lining up with TRBD1. V lost 5 bases and J lost 0; bases outside the gene matches: 12. The CDR3 spans 19 residues. Per the germline V gene, CDR1 is SEHNR and CDR2 is FQNEAQ (reference sequence). This chain's CDR3 is CASSPPPRTGFSGANVLTF. The DNA of the CDR3 is TGTGCCAGCAGCCCCCCCCCAAGGACAGGGTTCTCTGGGGCCAACGTCCTGACTTTC.